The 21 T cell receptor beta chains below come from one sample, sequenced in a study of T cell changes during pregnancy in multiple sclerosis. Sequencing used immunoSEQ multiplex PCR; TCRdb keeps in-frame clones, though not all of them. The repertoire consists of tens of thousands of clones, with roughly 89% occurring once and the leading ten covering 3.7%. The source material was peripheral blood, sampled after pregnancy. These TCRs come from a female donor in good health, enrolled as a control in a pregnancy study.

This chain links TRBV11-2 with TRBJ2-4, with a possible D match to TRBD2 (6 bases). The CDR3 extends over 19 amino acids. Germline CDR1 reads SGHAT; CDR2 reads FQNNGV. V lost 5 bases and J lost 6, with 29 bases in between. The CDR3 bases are TGTGCCAGCAGCCGTTATCCAAACCAAGGACTATGGGAAAGAAACATTCAGTACTTC. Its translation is CASSRYPNQGLWERNIQYF.

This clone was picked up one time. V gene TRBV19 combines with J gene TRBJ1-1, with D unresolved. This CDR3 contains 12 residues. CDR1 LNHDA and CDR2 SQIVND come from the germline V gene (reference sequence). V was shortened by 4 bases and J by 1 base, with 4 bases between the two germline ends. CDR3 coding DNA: TGTGCCAGTAGTACTCCGAACACTGAAGCTTTCTTT. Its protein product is CASSTPNTEAFF.

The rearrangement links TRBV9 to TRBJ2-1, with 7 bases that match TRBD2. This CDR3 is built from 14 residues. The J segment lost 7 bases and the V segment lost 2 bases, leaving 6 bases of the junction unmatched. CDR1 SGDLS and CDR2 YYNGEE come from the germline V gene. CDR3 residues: CASSVSGGGNEQFF. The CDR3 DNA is TGTGCCAGCAGCGTTTCGGGGGGAGGTAATGAGCAGTTCTTC.

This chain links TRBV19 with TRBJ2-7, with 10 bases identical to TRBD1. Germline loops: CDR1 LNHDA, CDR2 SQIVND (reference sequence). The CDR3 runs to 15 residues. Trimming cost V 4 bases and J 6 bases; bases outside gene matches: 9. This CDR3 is CASSSIGTGVFEQYF. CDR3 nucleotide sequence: TGTGCCAGTAGTAGCATCGGGACAGGGGTATTCGAGCAGTACTTC.

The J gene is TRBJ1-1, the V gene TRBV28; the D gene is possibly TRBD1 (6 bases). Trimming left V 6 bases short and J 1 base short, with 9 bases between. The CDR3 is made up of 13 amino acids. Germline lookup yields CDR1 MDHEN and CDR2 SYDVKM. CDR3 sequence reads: CASRKQGNTEAFF. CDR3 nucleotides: TGTGCCAGCAGAAAACAGGGGAACACTGAAGCTTTCTTT.

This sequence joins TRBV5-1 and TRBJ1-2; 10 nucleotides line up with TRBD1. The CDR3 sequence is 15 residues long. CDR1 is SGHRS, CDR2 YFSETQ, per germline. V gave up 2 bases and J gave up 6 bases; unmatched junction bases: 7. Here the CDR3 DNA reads TGCGCCAGCAGCTTCCAGGGACAGGGGAGGGATGGCTACACCTTC. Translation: CASSFQGQGRDGYTF.

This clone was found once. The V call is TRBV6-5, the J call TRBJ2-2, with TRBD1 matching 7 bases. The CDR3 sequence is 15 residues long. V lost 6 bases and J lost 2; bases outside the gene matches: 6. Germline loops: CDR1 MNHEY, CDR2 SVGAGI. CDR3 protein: CASSPGTVNTGELFF. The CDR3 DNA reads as TGTGCCAGCAGCCCCGGGACAGTCAACACCGGGGAGCTGTTTTTT.

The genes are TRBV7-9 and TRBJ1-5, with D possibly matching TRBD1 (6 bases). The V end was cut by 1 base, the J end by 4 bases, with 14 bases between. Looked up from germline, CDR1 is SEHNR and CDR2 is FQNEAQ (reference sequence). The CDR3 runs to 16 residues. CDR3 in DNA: TGTGCCAGCAGCTTAGGTGGGGGCTTTGGTAATCAGCCCCAGCATTTT. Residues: CASSLGGGFGNQPQHF.

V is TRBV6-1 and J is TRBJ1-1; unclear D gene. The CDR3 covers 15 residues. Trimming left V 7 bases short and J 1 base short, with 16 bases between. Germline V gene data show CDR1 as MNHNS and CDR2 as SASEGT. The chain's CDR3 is CASKGSSPGNTEAFF. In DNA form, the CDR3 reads TGTGCCAGCAAAGGGAGTTCTCCGGGGAACACTGAAGCTTTCTTT.

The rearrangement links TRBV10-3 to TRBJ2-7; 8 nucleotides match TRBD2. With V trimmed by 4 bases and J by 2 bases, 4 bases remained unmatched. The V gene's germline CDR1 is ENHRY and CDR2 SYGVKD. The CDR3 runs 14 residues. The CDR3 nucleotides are TGTGCCATCAGTGTGGCGGGAGGAACCTACGAGCAGTACTTC. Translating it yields CAISVAGGTYEQYF.

The CDR3 DNA sequence: TGTGCCAGCAGTCCCCTGGGACTAGCGGGAGGGGAGCAGTTCTTC. It yields the protein CASSPLGLAGGEQFF. The rearrangement links TRBV28 to TRBJ2-1; 16 bases align to TRBD2. The CDR3 totals 15 residues. CDR1 is MDHEN and CDR2 is SYDVKM in the germline V gene. Germline trimming cut 5 bases from V and 10 bases from J; bases unmatched to any gene: 5. Variable domain in full (rest from reference TRBV28 and TRBJ2-1): DVKVTQSSRYLVKRTGEKVFLECVQDMDHENMFWYRQDPGLGLRLIYFSYDVKMKEKGDIPEGYSVSREKKERFSLILESASTNQTSMYLCASSPLGLAGGEQFFGPGTRLTVL.

The CDR3 bases are TGTGCCAGCAGGCAGGGAGGGCTAGGGCCCAATGTAGAGCAGTTCTTC. Amino acid sequence: CASRQGGLGPNVEQFF. The chain is built from TRBV28 and TRBJ2-1; 7 positions match TRBD2. Losses at the gene ends were 6 bases for V and 10 bases for J; bases not matched to a gene: 18. The CDR3 runs to 16 residues. Looked up from germline, CDR1 is MDHEN and CDR2 is SYDVKM.

Written as DNA, the CDR3 is TGTGCCAGCAGCCCGAGTCAGGGCTCTAGTGAAAAACTGTTTTTT. Protein sequence: CASSPSQGSSEKLFF. This rearrangement joins TRBV4-2 to TRBJ1-4; tentatively, D is TRBD1 (5 bases). Per germline, CDR1 LGHNA and CDR2 YNFKEQ. This CDR3 has 15 residues. Trimming shortened V by 4 bases and J by 7 bases, and 16 bases separated the two germline ends.

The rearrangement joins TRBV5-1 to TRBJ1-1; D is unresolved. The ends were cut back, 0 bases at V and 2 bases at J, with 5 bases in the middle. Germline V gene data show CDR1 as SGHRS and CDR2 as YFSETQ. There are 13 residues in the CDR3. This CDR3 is CASSLALNTEAFF. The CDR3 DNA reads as TGCGCCAGCAGCTTGGCCCTAAACACTGAAGCTTTCTTT.

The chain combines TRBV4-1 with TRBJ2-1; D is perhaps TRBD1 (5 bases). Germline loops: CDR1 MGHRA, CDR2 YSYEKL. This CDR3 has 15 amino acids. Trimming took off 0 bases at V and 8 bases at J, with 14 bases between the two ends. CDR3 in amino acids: CASSQDQGGIDEQFF. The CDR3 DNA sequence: TGCGCCAGCAGCCAAGATCAGGGCGGAATTGATGAGCAGTTCTTC.

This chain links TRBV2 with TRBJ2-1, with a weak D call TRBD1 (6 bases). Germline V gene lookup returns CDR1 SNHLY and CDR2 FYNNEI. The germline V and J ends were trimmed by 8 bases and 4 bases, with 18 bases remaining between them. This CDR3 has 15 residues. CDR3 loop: CASEELGGAYNEQFF. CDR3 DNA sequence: TGTGCCAGCGAAGAACTAGGGGGAGCTTACAATGAGCAGTTCTTC.

CDR3 sequence: CASSSTGAEAFF. The CDR3 coding sequence is TGTGCCAGCAGTTCGACAGGGGCTGAAGCTTTCTTT. The chain is built from TRBV6-5 and TRBJ1-1; 8 bases fit TRBD1. Germline CDR1 and CDR2: MNHEY and SVGAGI. The CDR3 has 12 residues. J lost 6 bases, V lost 4 bases, and 1 base had no gene match.

This CDR3 is CASSLLQSSYEQYF. In nucleotides, the CDR3 is TGTGCCAGCAGCTTACTACAGAGCTCCTACGAGCAGTACTTC. This chain joins TRBV7-9 and TRBJ2-7; D gene uncertain. CDR1 is SEHNR and CDR2 is FQNEAQ in the germline V gene (reference sequence). CDR3 length equals 14 residues. V was cut by 2 bases and J by 0 bases, with 8 bases left in between.

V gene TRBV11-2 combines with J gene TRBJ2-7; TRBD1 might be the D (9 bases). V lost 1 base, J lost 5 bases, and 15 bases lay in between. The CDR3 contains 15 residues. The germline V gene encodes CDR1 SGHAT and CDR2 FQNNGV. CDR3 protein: CASSLVAGQGNEQYF. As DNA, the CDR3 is TGTGCCAGCAGCTTAGTAGCGGGACAGGGTAACGAGCAGTACTTC. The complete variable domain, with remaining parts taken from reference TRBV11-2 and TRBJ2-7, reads EAGVAQSPRYKIIEKRQSVAFWCNPISGHATLYWYQQILGQGPKLLIQFQNNGVVDDSQLPKDRFSAERLKGVDSTLKIQPAKLEDSAVYLCASSLVAGQGNEQYFGPGTRLTVT.

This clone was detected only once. This CDR3 reads CASSFGDWAGELFF. Written as DNA, the CDR3 is TGTGCCAGCAGTTTCGGGGATTGGGCCGGGGAGCTGTTTTTT. The genes are TRBV27 and TRBJ2-2; perhaps TRBD2 as D (5 bases). Germline loops: CDR1 MNHEY, CDR2 SMNVEV (reference sequence). V was shortened by 3 bases and J by 6 bases, with 11 bases between the two germline ends. This CDR3 contains 14 residues.

This CDR3 is CASSPVRYGEAFF. CDR3 sequence (DNA): TGTGCCAGTAGTCCCGTTAGGTACGGGGAAGCTTTCTTT. The chain carries TRBV19 and TRBJ1-1; D remains unclear. The CDR3 loop spans 13 amino acids. The V end was cut by 5 bases, the J end by 8 bases, with 15 bases between. Germline assignment: CDR1 LNHDA and CDR2 SQIVND (reference sequence).